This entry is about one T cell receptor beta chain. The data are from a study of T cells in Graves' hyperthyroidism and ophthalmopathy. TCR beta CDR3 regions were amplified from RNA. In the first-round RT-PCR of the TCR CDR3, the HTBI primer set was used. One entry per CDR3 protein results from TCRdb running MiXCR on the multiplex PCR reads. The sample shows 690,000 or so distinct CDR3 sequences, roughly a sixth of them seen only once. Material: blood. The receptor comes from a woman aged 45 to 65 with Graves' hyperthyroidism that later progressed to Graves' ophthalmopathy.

CDR3 in DNA: TGCGCCAGCAGCGCCCGACAGGGGGAACACTATGGCTACACCTTC. Translated: CASSARQGEHYGYTF. The chain couples TRBV5-1 to TRBJ1-2; 9 bases are a match to TRBD1. Germline V lookup: CDR1 SGHRS, CDR2 YFSETQ. After removal of 4 bases from V and 3 bases from J, the junction contained 7 bases not matched to a gene. The CDR3 totals 15 residues.